The 23 T cell receptor beta chains below were found in one sample sequenced in a study of monozygotic twins with inflammatory bowel disease. Using the 5' RACE reads, TCRdb records one entry per CDR3 protein without DNA. The sample yields 300,000 to 400,000 distinct CDR3 sequences, of which the top ten take up approximately 2.8%. The source material was blood. These receptor sequences come from a human donor with ulcerative colitis or Crohn's disease, or a healthy co-twin of an affected twin (not recorded which).

The rearrangement uses TRBV19 and TRBJ2-5; there is no DNA to check the TCRdb D call of TRBD1. Looked up from germline, CDR1 is LNHDA and CDR2 is SQIVND (reference sequence). The CDR3 totals 16 residues. The CDR3 here is CASSVGTAALQETQYF.

The gene calls are TRBV12-3 or TRBV12-4 and TRBJ2-5. The CDR3 extends over 13 amino acids. This chain's CDR3 is CASSLADLQTQYF.

The J gene is TRBJ1-1, the V gene TRBV7-6; the TCRdb call, TRBD1, lacks DNA for checking. This CDR3 has 13 residues. Germline lookup yields CDR1 SGHVS and CDR2 FNYEAQ. CDR3 protein: CASSSGGGEEAFF.

The rearrangement uses TRBV20-1 and TRBJ2-5. CDR3 length: 14 amino acids. Germline V gene sequence: CDR1 DFQATT, CDR2 SNEGSKA (reference sequence). The CDR3 loop is CSARDHRVVETQYF.

The chain employs TRBV20-1 and TRBJ1-1; TCRdb names TRBD1, which stays unverified in the absence of DNA. CDR1 and CDR2 from the germline V gene are DFQATT and SNEGSKA (reference sequence). This CDR3 comprises 15 residues. The CDR3 protein is CSARDSRGRNTEAFF.

The chain uses TRBV6-6 and TRBJ2-7; TCRdb outputs TRBD1, but without DNA this stays unchecked. This CDR3 region has 12 residues. The germline gives CDR1 MNHNY, CDR2 SVGAGI (reference sequence). This chain's CDR3 is CASRTPGPEQYF.

This chain uses TRBV30 with TRBJ2-5; the D call from TCRdb, TRBD1, cannot be confirmed without DNA. This CDR3 contains 15 residues. The germline V gene has CDR1 GTSNPN and CDR2 SVGIG (reference sequence). The chain's CDR3 is CAWTENRGYQETQYF. Using reference TRBV30 and TRBJ2-5 for the parts outside the CDR3, the full variable domain is SQTIHQWPATLVQPVGSPLSLECTVEGTSNPNLYWYRQAAGRGLQLLFYSVGIGQISSEVPQNLSASRPQDRQFILSSKKLLLSDSGFYLCAWTENRGYQETQYFGPGTRLLVL.

The chain joins TRBV20-1 to TRBJ2-7. Germline values: CDR1 DFQATT, CDR2 SNEGSKA (reference sequence). This CDR3 has 14 residues. This chain's CDR3 is CSAPIGGRRYEQYF.

CDR3 loop: CASSVEGRDYGYTF. V is TRBV9 and J is TRBJ1-2; no DNA is available, so the TRBD1 call from TCRdb remains unchecked. The CDR3 runs to 14 residues. The germline V gene encodes CDR1 SGDLS and CDR2 YYNGEE.

The gene calls are TRBV7-9 and TRBJ2-7; the D call of TRBD1 rests on TCRdb alone, since no DNA is present to check it. The germline V gene encodes CDR1 SEHNR and CDR2 FQNEAQ (reference sequence). The CDR3 spans 16 residues. The CDR3 here is CASSLAAGTGTYEQYF. Full variable domain (missing parts from reference TRBV7-9 and TRBJ2-7): DTGVSQNPRHKITKRGQNVTFRCDPISEHNRLYWYRQTLGQGPEFLTYFQNEAQLEKSRLLSDRFSAERPKGSFSTLEIQRTEQGDSAMYLCASSLAAGTGTYEQYFGPGTRLTVT.

The chain couples TRBV7-9 to TRBJ2-1; there is no DNA to check the TCRdb D call of TRBD1. Germline V gene lookup returns CDR1 SEHNR and CDR2 FQNEAQ (reference sequence). CDR3 length equals 12 residues. The CDR3 protein is CASNAGSNEQFF.

V and J are TRBV20-1 and TRBJ2-5; TCRdb lists TRBD2, though no DNA is available to test this call. This CDR3 has 17 residues. The germline V gene has CDR1 DFQATT and CDR2 SNEGSKA (reference sequence). CDR3 in amino acids: CSASPLAGAERGETQYF.

The CDR3 loop reads CASNPTSSYNEQFF. The V call is TRBV2, the J call TRBJ2-1. This CDR3 comprises 14 residues. Germline V gene sequence: CDR1 SNHLY, CDR2 FYNNEI.

The CDR3 protein is CASSLGSSSYEQYF. The rearrangement links TRBV5-1 to TRBJ2-7. The CDR3 covers 14 residues. Per the germline V gene, CDR1 is SGHRS and CDR2 is YFSETQ.

CDR3 sequence: CASSKDHSPLLRILGYGYTF. The chain couples TRBV21-1 to TRBJ1-2. TRBV21-1 constitutes a pseudogene. The CDR3 is 20 residues long.

The CDR3 region is CASSFPQETQYF. The chain is built from TRBV5-1 and TRBJ2-5. The CDR3 has 12 residues. Germline CDR1 reads SGHRS; CDR2 reads YFSETQ.

The chain uses TRBV25-1 and TRBJ1-1; the TCRdb call, TRBD1, lacks DNA for checking. The CDR3 spans 14 residues. CDR1 and CDR2 from the germline V gene are MGHDK and SYGVNS. The chain's CDR3 is CASRQGHANTEAFF.

This chain's CDR3 is CASSWGLAGAGEQFF. V gene TRBV12-3 or TRBV12-4 combines with J gene TRBJ2-1; checking the TCRdb D call of TRBD2 is not possible without DNA. The CDR3 consists of 15 residues.

V and J are TRBV20-1 and TRBJ1-3. The germline CDR1 and CDR2 sequences are DFQATT and SNEGSKA (reference sequence). The CDR3 has 12 amino acids. This CDR3 is CSGRSSGNTIYF.

The chain uses TRBV5-1 and TRBJ1-4; TCRdb calls TRBD1, which cannot be checked without DNA. The CDR3 extends over 17 amino acids. Germline CDR1 and CDR2: SGHRS and YFSETQ. This chain's CDR3 is CASRSGTGAIANEKLFF. Complete variable domain (other parts from reference TRBV5-1 and TRBJ1-4): KAGVTQTPRYLIKTRGQQVTLSCSPISGHRSVSWYQQTPGQGLQFLFEYFSETQRNKGNFPGRFSGRQFSNSRSEMNVSTLELGDSALYLCASRSGTGAIANEKLFFGSGTQLSVL.

V gene TRBV9 combines with J gene TRBJ1-1; no DNA is available, so the TRBD1 call from TCRdb remains unchecked. The length of the CDR3 is 15 residues. From germline, CDR1 is SGDLS and CDR2 YYNGEE. The CDR3 here is CASSASGQVLAEAFF.

The chain combines TRBV5-1 with TRBJ1-1; TCRdb's D gene call, TRBD1, goes unchecked for lack of DNA. CDR1 is SGHRS and CDR2 is YFSETQ in the germline V gene. This CDR3 is built from 14 residues. CDR3 loop: CASSAQGAGTEAFF.

The CDR3 region is CASSYGTSGETQYF. This sequence joins TRBV5-1 and TRBJ2-5; TCRdb gives TRBD2 as the D gene, but with no DNA this cannot be confirmed. CDR3 length: 14 amino acids. Germline loops: CDR1 SGHRS, CDR2 YFSETQ.